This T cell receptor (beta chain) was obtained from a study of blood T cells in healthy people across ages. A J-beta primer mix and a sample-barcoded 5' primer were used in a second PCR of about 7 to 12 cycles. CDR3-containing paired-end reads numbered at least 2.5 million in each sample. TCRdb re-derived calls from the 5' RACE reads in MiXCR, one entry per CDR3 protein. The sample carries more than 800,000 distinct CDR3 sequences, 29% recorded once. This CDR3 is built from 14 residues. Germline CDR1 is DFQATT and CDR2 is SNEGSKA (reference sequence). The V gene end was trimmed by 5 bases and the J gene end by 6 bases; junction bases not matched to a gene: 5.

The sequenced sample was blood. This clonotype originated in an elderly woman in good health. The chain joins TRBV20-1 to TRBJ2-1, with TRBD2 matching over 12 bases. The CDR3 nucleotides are TGCAGTGCTCGACTAGCGGGGGCCTTCAATGAGCAGTTCTTC. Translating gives CSARLAGAFNEQFF.